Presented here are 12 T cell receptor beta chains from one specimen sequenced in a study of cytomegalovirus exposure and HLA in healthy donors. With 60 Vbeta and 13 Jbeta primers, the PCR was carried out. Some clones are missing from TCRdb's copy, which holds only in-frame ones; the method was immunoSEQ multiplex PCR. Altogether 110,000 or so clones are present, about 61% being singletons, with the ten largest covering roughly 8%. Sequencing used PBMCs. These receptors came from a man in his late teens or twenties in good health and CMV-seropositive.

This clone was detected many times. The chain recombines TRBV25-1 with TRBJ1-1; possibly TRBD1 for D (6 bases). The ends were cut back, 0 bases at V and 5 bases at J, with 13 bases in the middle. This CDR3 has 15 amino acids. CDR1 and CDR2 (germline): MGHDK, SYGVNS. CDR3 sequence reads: CASSEYRGGRTEAFF. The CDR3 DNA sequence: TGTGCCAGCAGTGAATATCGGGGGGGGCGGACTGAAGCTTTCTTT.

The CDR3 region has the DNA TGTGCCAGCAGGCAAGCCCGGGACAGCGTCTATGGCTACACCTTC. The encoded protein is CASRQARDSVYGYTF. The chain carries TRBV5-4 and TRBJ1-2; 7 positions match TRBD1. J was trimmed by 4 bases and V by 5 bases; bases with no gene match: 11. Germline-derived CDR1 and CDR2 are SGHNT and YYREEE (reference sequence). The CDR3 consists of 15 residues.

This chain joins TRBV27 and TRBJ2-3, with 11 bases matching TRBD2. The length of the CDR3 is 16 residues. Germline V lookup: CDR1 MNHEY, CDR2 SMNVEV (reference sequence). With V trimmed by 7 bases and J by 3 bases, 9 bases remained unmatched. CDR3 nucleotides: TGTGCCAGCATTGGTAGCGGGGGGGCCTTTACAGATACGCAGTATTTT. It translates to CASIGSGGAFTDTQYF.

CDR3 loop: CAWSGTPTSETQYF. CDR3 nucleotide sequence: TGTGCCTGGAGTGGGACTCCCACGAGTGAGACCCAGTACTTC. This sequence joins TRBV30 and TRBJ2-5, with a weak D call TRBD2 (5 bases). Per germline, CDR1 GTSNPN and CDR2 SVGIG (reference sequence). V was clipped by 1 base and J by 5 bases, with 14 bases between them. This CDR3 has 14 amino acids.

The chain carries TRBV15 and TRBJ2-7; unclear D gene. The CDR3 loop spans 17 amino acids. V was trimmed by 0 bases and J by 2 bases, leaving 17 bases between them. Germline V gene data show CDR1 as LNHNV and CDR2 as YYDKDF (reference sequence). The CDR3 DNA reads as TGTGCCACCAGCAGAGAAACCCTGTACCAGGATGCCTACGAGCAGTACTTC. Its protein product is CATSRETLYQDAYEQYF.

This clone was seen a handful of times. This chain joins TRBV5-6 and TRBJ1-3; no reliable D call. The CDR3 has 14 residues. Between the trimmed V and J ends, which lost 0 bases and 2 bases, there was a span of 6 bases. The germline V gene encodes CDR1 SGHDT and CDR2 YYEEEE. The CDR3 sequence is CASSLGNTGNTIYF. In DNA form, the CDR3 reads TGTGCCAGCAGCTTGGGCAACACTGGAAACACCATATATTTT.

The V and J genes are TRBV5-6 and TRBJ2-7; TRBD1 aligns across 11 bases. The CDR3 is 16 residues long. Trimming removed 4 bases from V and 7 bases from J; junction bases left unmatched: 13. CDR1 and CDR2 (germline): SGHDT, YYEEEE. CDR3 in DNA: TGTGCCAGCAGCCCTGAAGGGACAGGGGGATCGAGAGAGCAGTACGTC. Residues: CASSPEGTGGSREQYV.

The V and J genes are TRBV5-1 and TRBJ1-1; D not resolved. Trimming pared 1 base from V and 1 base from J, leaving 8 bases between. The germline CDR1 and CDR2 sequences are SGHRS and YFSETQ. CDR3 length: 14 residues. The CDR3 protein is CASSLPEGNTEAFF. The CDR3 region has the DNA TGCGCCAGCAGCTTGCCTGAGGGGAACACTGAAGCTTTCTTT.

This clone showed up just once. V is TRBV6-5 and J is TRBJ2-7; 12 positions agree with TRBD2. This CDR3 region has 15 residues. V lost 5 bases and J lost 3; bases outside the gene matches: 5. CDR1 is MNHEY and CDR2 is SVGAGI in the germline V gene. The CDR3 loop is CASSTGLAGLYEQYV. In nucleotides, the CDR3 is TGTGCCAGCAGTACAGGACTAGCGGGACTCTACGAGCAGTACGTC.

Here the CDR3 DNA reads TGTGCCAGCCAACCGAGAGGGAGTGATCCAGACTATGGCTACACCTTC. It encodes CASQPRGSDPDYGYTF. The chain joins TRBV5-4 to TRBJ1-2; D not resolved. Trimming shortened V by 7 bases and J by 3 bases, and 22 bases separated the two germline ends. The CDR3 sequence is 16 residues long. Germline loops: CDR1 SGHNT, CDR2 YYREEE (reference sequence).

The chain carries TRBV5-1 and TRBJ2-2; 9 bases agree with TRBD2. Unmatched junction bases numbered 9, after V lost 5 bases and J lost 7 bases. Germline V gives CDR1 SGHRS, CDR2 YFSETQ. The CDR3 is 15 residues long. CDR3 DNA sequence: TGCGCCAGCAGATTATGGACTAGCGAGGGCGGGGAGCTGTTTTTT. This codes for CASRLWTSEGGELFF.

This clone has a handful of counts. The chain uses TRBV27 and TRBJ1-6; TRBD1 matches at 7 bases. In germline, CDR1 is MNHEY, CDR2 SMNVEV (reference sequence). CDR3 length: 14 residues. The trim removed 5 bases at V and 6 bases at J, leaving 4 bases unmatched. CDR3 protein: CASSPGQSNSPLHF. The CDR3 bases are TGTGCCAGCAGTCCGGGACAGTCTAATTCACCCCTCCACTTT.